The present T cell receptor (beta chain) was sequenced within a study of CD8+ T cells in alopecia areata. This clone was seen just once. This CDR3 is built from 13 residues. In germline, CDR1 is MNHNS, CDR2 SASEGT. Investigators isolated RNA and reverse transcribed it into cDNA to act as the sequencing template. This table comes from immunoSEQ multiplex PCR, and its TCRdb copy is limited to in-frame clones, with some not included. The sample holds about 13,000 clones, roughly two thirds seen once. Documented treatment: oral pan-JAK inhibitor, 5-10 mg twice daily. Those with alopecia areata gave lesional scalp punch biopsies and peripheral blood.

This TCR was sampled from a human donor with alopecia areata. Sample: skin, taken at week 4, from a patient treated with tofacitinib. The rearrangement uses TRBV6-1 and TRBJ2-5; D unclear. The J call may be incorrect, as the DNA end agrees better with TRBJ2-7. CDR3 loop: CASSEANTYEQYF. CDR3 bases: TGTGCCAGCAGTGAAGCGAACACCTACGAGCAGTACTTC.